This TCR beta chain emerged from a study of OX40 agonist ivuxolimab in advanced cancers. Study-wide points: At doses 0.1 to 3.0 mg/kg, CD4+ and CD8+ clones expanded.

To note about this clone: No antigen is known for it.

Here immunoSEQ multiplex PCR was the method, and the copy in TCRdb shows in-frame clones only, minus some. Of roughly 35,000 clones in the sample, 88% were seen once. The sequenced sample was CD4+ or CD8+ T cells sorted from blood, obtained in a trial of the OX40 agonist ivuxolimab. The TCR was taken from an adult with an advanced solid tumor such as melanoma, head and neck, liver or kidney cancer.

The CDR3 DNA follows: TGTGCCAGCGGAAACACCGGGGAGCTGTTTTTT. It is translated as CASGNTGELFF. V and J are TRBV7-2 and TRBJ2-2, with D uncertain. Trimming took 8 bases from V and 2 from J, leaving 3 bases between them. Germline lookup yields CDR1 SGHTA and CDR2 FQGNSA. The CDR3 sequence is 11 residues long.